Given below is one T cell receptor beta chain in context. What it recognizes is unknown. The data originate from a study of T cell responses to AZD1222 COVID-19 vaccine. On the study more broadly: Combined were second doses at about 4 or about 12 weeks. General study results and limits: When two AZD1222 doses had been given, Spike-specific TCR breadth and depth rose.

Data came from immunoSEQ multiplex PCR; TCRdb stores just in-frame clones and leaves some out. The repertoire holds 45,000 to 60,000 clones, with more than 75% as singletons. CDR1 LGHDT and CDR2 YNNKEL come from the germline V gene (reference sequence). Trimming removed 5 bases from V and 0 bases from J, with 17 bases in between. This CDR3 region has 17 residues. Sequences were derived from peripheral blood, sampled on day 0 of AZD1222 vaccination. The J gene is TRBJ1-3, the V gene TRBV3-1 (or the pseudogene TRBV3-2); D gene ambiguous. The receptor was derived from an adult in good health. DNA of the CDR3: TGTGCCAGCAGCTCGCCTTTCGGGGAAAGCTCTGGAAACACCATATATTTT. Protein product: CASSSPFGESSGNTIYF.